Each of the 27 T cell receptor beta chains below was sequenced from the same sample in a study of early T cells in non-severe SARS-CoV-2 infection. TCRdb passed the 5' RACE reads through MiXCR, listing each CDR3 protein once. The repertoire holds around 70,000 distinct CDR3 sequences, with 10% as singletons. Sequencing was performed on whole blood, taken at baseline. These receptors all stem from an adult who was a healthcare worker with PCR-confirmed SARS-CoV-2 infection or an uninfected control (not recorded which).

The gene calls are TRBV7-9 and TRBJ1-4, with TRBD1 matching over 7 bases. The CDR3 consists of 15 residues. Trimming cost V 2 bases and J 8 bases; bases outside gene matches: 8. The germline CDR1 and CDR2 sequences are SEHNR and FQNEAQ (reference sequence). The CDR3 loop reads CASSLRPQGEEKLFF. CDR3 DNA: TGTGCCAGCAGCTTACGTCCGCAGGGGGAAGAAAAACTGTTTTTT.

This clonotype was counted only a few times. V and J are TRBV4-2 and TRBJ2-7; D remains ambiguous. Germline values: CDR1 LGHNA, CDR2 YNFKEQ. This CDR3 has 16 amino acids. V was pared by 0 bases and J by 5 bases, with 17 bases between. The chain's CDR3 is CASSQEPGLGFDEQYF. CDR3 nucleotides: TGTGCCAGCAGCCAAGAGCCGGGCCTGGGTTTTGACGAGCAGTACTTC.

This clonotype was picked up many times. The chain is built from TRBV6-6 and TRBJ2-7, with 11 positions matching TRBD2. Germline CDR1 and CDR2: MNHNY and SVGAGI (reference sequence). This CDR3 has 17 amino acids. V shed 4 bases and J 2 bases; nucleotides not matched to a gene: 10. DNA of the CDR3: TGTGCCAGCAGTTCTGTATCCGGGACTAGCGGAGCCTACGAGCAGTACTTC. Its translation is CASSSVSGTSGAYEQYF.

This clonotype was counted at least ten times. The V call is TRBV20-1, the J call TRBJ2-3; 9 bases are a match to TRBD2. Losses at the gene ends were 5 bases for V and 4 bases for J; bases not matched to a gene: 16. This CDR3 has 17 amino acids. CDR1 DFQATT and CDR2 SNEGSKA come from the germline V gene (reference sequence). The CDR3 region is CSADPGPAGGRADTQYF. CDR3 DNA: TGCAGTGCTGACCCTGGCCCGGCGGGAGGGCGGGCAGATACGCAGTATTTT.

The chain is built from TRBV6-5 and TRBJ1-6, with no clear D. Germline lookup yields CDR1 MNHEY and CDR2 SVGAGI. This CDR3 is 15 amino acids long. With 6 bases removed from V and 7 bases from J, the gap between germline ends came to 16 bases. Written as DNA, the CDR3 is TGTGCCAGCAGCTCCCGGGAGACCCGGAATTCACCCCTCCACTTT. Amino acids: CASSSRETRNSPLHF.

This clonotype was seen many times. This chain joins TRBV28 and TRBJ2-1, with a tentative D call TRBD1 (6 bases). Germline V gene lookup returns CDR1 MDHEN and CDR2 SYDVKM. The CDR3 totals 15 residues. V was pared by 5 bases and J by 8 bases, with 19 bases between. The CDR3 sequence: CASSPSDRPQHEQFF. The CDR3 DNA reads TGTGCCAGCAGTCCCTCCGACAGGCCCCAGCATGAGCAGTTCTTC.

This clonotype was observed a few times. The chain carries TRBV5-1 and TRBJ2-4, with unresolved D. Trimming removed 2 bases from V and 0 bases from J, with 6 bases in between. CDR1 SGHRS and CDR2 YFSETQ come from the germline V gene. CDR3 length: 14 amino acids. DNA for the CDR3: TGCGCCAGCAGCTTAACCGTAGCCAAAAACATTCAGTACTTC. It yields the protein CASSLTVAKNIQYF.

The V call is TRBV5-5, the J call TRBJ2-7, with 12 nucleotides matching TRBD2. The CDR3 has 15 amino acids. J gave up 12 bases and V 0 bases, and 10 bases lay outside the gene matches. Germline lookup yields CDR1 SGHKS and CDR2 YYEKEE (reference sequence). CDR3 residues: CASSLGLAGESIVYF. CDR3 bases: TGTGCCAGCAGCTTGGGACTAGCGGGAGAATCCATCGTGTACTTC.

This clonotype was detected only a few times. This chain connects TRBV5-1 to TRBJ2-3; D ambiguous. Trimming took off 4 bases at V and 2 bases at J, with 11 bases between the two ends. Germline V gives CDR1 SGHRS, CDR2 YFSETQ. This CDR3 region has 14 residues. CDR3 residues: CASSPSAATDTQYF. For the CDR3, the DNA is TGCGCCAGCAGCCCTTCGGCGGCCACAGATACGCAGTATTTT.

This clonotype was recorded at least ten times. The V call is TRBV20-1, the J call TRBJ2-3, with D perhaps TRBD1 or TRBD2 (5 bases each). From germline, CDR1 is DFQATT and CDR2 SNEGSKA (reference sequence). CDR3 length equals 12 residues. V lost 6 bases to trimming and J lost 6 bases, with 13 bases between them. CDR3 nucleotides: TGCAGTGCAACGGGACCGGGGGATACGCAGTATTTT. This sequence encodes CSATGPGDTQYF.

This chain connects TRBV11-3 to TRBJ2-2; D gene unclear. Looked up from germline, CDR1 is SGHNT and CDR2 is YENEEA. The CDR3 is made up of 14 amino acids. V lost 6 bases, J lost 1 base, and 9 bases lay in between. Written as DNA, the CDR3 is TGTGCCAGCAGTCAGGCGAGGAACACCGGGGAGCTGTTTTTT. Translated: CASSQARNTGELFF.

Ten or more counts support this clonotype. V is TRBV19 and J is TRBJ2-1, with 14 nucleotides matching TRBD2. The junction had 5 bases not matched to a gene; V was cut back by 6 bases and J by 1 base. CDR1 is LNHDA and CDR2 is SQIVND in the germline V gene (reference sequence). The CDR3 covers 17 residues. Here the CDR3 reads CASRPGTSGSSYNEQFF. The CDR3 region has the DNA TGTGCCAGTAGACCCGGGACTAGCGGGAGTTCCTACAATGAGCAGTTCTTC.

V is TRBV6-2 or TRBV6-3 and J is TRBJ1-1, with 7 bases matching TRBD1. The CDR3 contains 13 residues. V was pared by 7 bases and J by 3 bases, with 5 bases of the junction left unmatched. Germline V gives CDR1 MNHEY, CDR2 SVGEGT. The CDR3 reads CASNGDRDTEAFF. The CDR3 bases are TGTGCCAGCAACGGGGACAGAGACACTGAAGCTTTCTTT.

This clonotype was observed at least ten times. The gene calls are TRBV18 and TRBJ1-2; TRBD1 might be the D (5 bases). The germline CDR1 and CDR2 sequences are KGHSH and LQKENI. The germline V and J ends were trimmed by 3 bases and 3 bases, with 8 bases remaining between them. The CDR3 sequence is 13 residues long. The CDR3 reads CASSPDTDYGYTF. CDR3 DNA: TGTGCCAGCTCACCGGACACCGACTATGGCTACACCTTC.

This clonotype was detected many times. V is TRBV27 and J is TRBJ2-5; no clear D gene. This CDR3 region has 14 residues. The V gene's germline CDR1 is MNHEY and CDR2 SMNVEV (reference sequence). The V end was cut by 0 bases, the J end by 3 bases, with 8 bases between. The CDR3 spells CASSLSVFEETQYF. In DNA, the CDR3 is TGTGCCAGCAGTTTATCAGTGTTCGAAGAGACCCAGTACTTC.

The genes are TRBV4-1 and TRBJ2-6; D gene uncertain. Germline loops: CDR1 MGHRA, CDR2 YSYEKL. V was cut by 5 bases and J by 0 bases, with 14 bases left in between. The CDR3 runs to 17 residues. The CDR3 is CASSSPGRNSGANVLTF. The CDR3 DNA is TGCGCCAGCAGCTCCCCTGGACGTAACTCTGGGGCCAACGTCCTGACTTTC.

This clonotype was seen at least ten times. The J gene is TRBJ1-2, the V gene TRBV20-1; 10 positions match TRBD1. V shed 5 bases and J 0 bases; nucleotides not matched to a gene: 6. In germline, CDR1 is DFQATT, CDR2 SNEGSKA (reference sequence). The CDR3 has 15 residues. In DNA form, the CDR3 reads TGCAGTGCTCGGGACAGGGGATCCACTAACTATGGCTACACCTTC. Translation: CSARDRGSTNYGYTF.

In this sample, this clonotype turned up many times. V usage is TRBV15 and J usage is TRBJ1-1; D may be TRBD1 (6 bases). CDR3 size: 15 residues. Trimming removed 0 bases from V and 0 bases from J, with 8 bases in between. Germline-derived CDR1 and CDR2 are LNHNV and YYDKDF (reference sequence). The CDR3: CATSREGHLNTEAFF. The CDR3 region has the DNA TGTGCCACCAGCAGAGAGGGACATTTGAACACTGAAGCTTTCTTT.

V usage is TRBV30 and J usage is TRBJ1-2; D is undetermined. This CDR3 is built from 15 residues. The ends were cut back, 0 bases at V and 6 bases at J, with 17 bases in the middle. The germline V gene has CDR1 GTSNPN and CDR2 SVGIG (reference sequence). The chain's CDR3 is CAWSVKGRPSNGYTF. The CDR3 DNA is TGTGCCTGGAGTGTAAAAGGAAGGCCCTCTAATGGCTACACCTTC.

The chain is built from TRBV5-1 and TRBJ2-5; a possible D gene is TRBD2 (6 bases). The CDR3 totals 12 residues. Germline CDR1 reads SGHRS; CDR2 reads YFSETQ. Trimming left V 5 bases short and J 4 bases short, with 9 bases between. This CDR3 is CASREGAETQYF. CDR3 DNA: TGCGCCAGCAGGGAGGGAGCAGAGACCCAGTACTTC. The whole variable domain, remainder taken from reference TRBV5-1 and TRBJ2-5, is KAGVTQTPRYLIKTRGQQVTLSCSPISGHRSVSWYQQTPGQGLQFLFEYFSETQRNKGNFPGRFSGRQFSNSRSEMNVSTLELGDSALYLCASREGAETQYFGPGTRLLVL.

J is TRBJ2-7 and V is TRBV24-1, with D hard to call. Germline V gene sequence: CDR1 KGHDR, CDR2 SFDVKD. The CDR3 spans 12 residues. V lost 0 bases and J 5 bases, leaving 4 bases between the germline ends. The chain's CDR3 is CATSDLADEQYF. The CDR3 DNA reads as TGTGCCACCAGTGATTTGGCAGACGAGCAGTACTTC.

Only a few counts were recorded for this clonotype. The CDR3 here is CSVFKALNTEAFF. CDR3 DNA: TGCAGCGTTTTTAAGGCCTTGAACACTGAAGCTTTCTTT. The chain combines TRBV29-1 with TRBJ1-1; no reliable D call. The CDR3 sequence is 13 residues long. V was shortened by 5 bases and J by 0 bases, with 10 bases between the two germline ends. Germline lookup yields CDR1 SQVTM and CDR2 ANQGSEA. Complete variable domain (other parts from reference TRBV29-1 and TRBJ1-1): SAVISQKPSRDICQRGTSLTIQCQVDSQVTMMFWYRQQPGQSLTLIATANQGSEATYESGFVIDKFPISRPNLTFSTLTVSNMSPEDSSIYLCSVFKALNTEAFFGQGTRLTVV.

This clonotype occurred many times. The rearrangement links TRBV27 to TRBJ2-1, with TRBD2 as a possible D gene (6 bases). In germline, CDR1 is MNHEY, CDR2 SMNVEV (reference sequence). Trimming pared 8 bases from V and 3 bases from J, leaving 11 bases between. The CDR3 length is 13 residues. In DNA, the CDR3 is TGTGCCAGCGGGCGTAGCGGCTACAATGAGCAGTTCTTC. Translation gives CASGRSGYNEQFF.

This chain links TRBV7-9 with TRBJ2-2, with a weak D call TRBD1 (6 bases). The CDR3 runs to 16 residues. The germline gives CDR1 SEHNR, CDR2 FQNEAQ (reference sequence). Trimming shortened V by 5 bases and J by 1 base, and 14 bases separated the two germline ends. CDR3 loop: CASSPRGTRNTGELFF. CDR3 nucleotide sequence: TGTGCCAGCAGCCCTAGGGGGACCAGGAACACCGGGGAGCTGTTTTTT.

This clonotype was seen ten or more times. V usage is TRBV10-2 and J usage is TRBJ2-2, with 7 bases identical to TRBD1. This CDR3 is 18 amino acids long. Germline loops: CDR1 WSHSY, CDR2 SAAADI. Germline trimming cut 3 bases from V and 0 bases from J; bases unmatched to any gene: 10. Here the CDR3 reads CASSDGWVGTANTGELFF. The CDR3 DNA is TGCGCCAGCAGTGATGGTTGGGTGGGGACAGCGAACACCGGGGAGCTGTTTTTT.

This clonotype has at least ten counts. The genes are TRBV4-1 and TRBJ1-1; D unclear. V lost 0 bases to trimming and J lost 7 bases, with 12 bases between them. The CDR3 covers 14 residues. Per the germline V gene, CDR1 is MGHRA and CDR2 is YSYEKL. This CDR3 reads CASSQDRTWGEAFF. The CDR3 DNA sequence: TGCGCCAGCAGCCAAGATAGGACCTGGGGTGAAGCTTTCTTT.

This clonotype was observed many times. The chain joins TRBV6-1 to TRBJ2-1, with D unresolved. Germline V gives CDR1 MNHNS, CDR2 SASEGT. The CDR3 runs 15 residues. V was trimmed by 6 bases and J by 5 bases, leaving 17 bases between them. Written as DNA, the CDR3 is TGTGCCAGCAGCGCTACGTGGGAAGGACACAATGAGCAGTTCTTC. Translated, it gives CASSATWEGHNEQFF.